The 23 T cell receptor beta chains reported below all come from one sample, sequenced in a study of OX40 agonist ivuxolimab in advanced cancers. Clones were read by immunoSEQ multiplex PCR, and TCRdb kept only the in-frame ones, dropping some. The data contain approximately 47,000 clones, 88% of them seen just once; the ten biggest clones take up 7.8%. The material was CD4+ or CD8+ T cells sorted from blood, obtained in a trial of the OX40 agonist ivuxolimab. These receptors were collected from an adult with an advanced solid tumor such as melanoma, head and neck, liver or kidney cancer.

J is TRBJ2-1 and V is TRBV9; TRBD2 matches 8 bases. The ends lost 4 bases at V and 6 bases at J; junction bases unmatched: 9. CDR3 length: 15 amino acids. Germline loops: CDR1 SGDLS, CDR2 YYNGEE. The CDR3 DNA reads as TGTGCCAGCAGCCCATCGACTAGCGCGACCAATGAGCAGTTCTTC. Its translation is CASSPSTSATNEQFF.

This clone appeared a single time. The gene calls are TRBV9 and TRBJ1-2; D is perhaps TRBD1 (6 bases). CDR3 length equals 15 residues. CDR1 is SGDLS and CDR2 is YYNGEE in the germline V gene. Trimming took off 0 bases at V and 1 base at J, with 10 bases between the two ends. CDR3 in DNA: TGTGCCAGCAGCGTAGACGGACAGTATAACTATGGCTACACCTTC. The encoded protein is CASSVDGQYNYGYTF.

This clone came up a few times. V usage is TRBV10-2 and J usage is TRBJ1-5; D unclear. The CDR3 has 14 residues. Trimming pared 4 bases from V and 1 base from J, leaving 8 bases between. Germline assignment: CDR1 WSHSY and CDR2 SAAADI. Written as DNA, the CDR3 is TGCGCCAGCAGTGTTTGGAGGAGCAATCAGCCCCAGCATTTT. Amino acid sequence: CASSVWRSNQPQHF.

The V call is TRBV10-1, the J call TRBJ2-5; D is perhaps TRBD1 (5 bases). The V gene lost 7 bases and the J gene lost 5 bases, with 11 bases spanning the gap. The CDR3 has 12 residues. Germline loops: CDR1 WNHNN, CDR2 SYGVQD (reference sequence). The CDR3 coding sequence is TGCGCCAGCACGCAGGGTGTGGAGACCCAGTACTTC. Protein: CASTQGVETQYF.

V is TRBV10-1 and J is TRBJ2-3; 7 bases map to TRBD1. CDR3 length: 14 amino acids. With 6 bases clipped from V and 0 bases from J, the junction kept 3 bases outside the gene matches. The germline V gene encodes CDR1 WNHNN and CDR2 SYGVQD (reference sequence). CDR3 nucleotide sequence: TGCGCCAGCAGCCGGACAGGAAGCACAGATACGCAGTATTTT. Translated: CASSRTGSTDTQYF.

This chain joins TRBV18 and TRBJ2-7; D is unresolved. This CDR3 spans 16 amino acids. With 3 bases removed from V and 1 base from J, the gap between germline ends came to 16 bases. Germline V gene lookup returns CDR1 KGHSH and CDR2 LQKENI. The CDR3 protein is CASSPRQGTHSYEQYF. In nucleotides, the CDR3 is TGTGCCAGCTCACCCCGCCAAGGAACCCATTCCTACGAGCAGTACTTC.

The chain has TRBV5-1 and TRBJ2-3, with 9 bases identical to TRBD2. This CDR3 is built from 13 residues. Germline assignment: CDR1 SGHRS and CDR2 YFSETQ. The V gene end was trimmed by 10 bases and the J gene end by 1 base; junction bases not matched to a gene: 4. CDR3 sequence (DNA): TGCGCCGCGCGACTAGCGGGCACAGATACGCAGTATTTT. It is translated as CAARLAGTDTQYF.

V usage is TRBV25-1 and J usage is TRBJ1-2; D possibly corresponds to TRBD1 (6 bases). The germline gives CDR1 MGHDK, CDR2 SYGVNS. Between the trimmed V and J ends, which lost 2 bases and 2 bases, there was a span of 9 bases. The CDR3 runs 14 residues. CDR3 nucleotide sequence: TGTGCCAGCAGTGAAACAGGGTCGAACTATGGCTACACCTTC. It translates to CASSETGSNYGYTF.

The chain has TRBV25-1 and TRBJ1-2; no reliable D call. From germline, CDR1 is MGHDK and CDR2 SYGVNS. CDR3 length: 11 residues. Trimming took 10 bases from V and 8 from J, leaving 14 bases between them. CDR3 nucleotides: TGTGCCACCTCAGAGGGCGACGGCTACACCTTC. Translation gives CATSEGDGYTF.

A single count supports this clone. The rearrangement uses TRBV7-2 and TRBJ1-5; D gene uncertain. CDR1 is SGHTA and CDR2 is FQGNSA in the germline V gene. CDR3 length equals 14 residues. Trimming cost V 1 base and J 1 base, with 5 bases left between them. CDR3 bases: TGTGCCAGCAGCTTAGGGATCAGCAATCAGCCCCAGCATTTT. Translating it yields CASSLGISNQPQHF.

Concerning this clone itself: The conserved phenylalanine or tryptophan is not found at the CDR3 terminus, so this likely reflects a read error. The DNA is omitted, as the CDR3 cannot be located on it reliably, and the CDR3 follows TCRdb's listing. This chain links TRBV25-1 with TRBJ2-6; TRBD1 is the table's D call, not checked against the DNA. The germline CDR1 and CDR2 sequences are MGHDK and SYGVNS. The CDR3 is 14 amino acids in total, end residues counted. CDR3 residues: CASSMDTELDKVGL.

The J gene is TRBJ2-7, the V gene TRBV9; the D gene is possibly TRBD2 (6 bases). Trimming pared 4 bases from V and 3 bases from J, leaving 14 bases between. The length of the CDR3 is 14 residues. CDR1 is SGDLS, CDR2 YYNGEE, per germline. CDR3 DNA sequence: TGTGCCAGCAGCCGGACGGGGGATTACTACGAGCAGTACTTC. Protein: CASSRTGDYYEQYF.

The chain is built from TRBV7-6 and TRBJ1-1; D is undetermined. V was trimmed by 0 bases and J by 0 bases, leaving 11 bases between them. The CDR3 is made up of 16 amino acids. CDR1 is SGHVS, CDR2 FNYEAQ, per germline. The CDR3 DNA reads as TGTGCCAGCAGCTTAGCCTTTCTAAGGATGAACACTGAAGCTTTCTTT. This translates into CASSLAFLRMNTEAFF.

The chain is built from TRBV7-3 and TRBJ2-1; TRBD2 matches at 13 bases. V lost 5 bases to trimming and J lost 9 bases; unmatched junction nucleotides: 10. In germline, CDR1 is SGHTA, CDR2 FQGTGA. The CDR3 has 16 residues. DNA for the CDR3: TGTGCCAGCAGCCGATCCGGACTAGCGGGAGAGGGTGAGCAGTTCTTC. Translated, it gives CASSRSGLAGEGEQFF. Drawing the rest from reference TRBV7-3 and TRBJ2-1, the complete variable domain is GAGVSQTPSNKVTEKGKYVELRCDPISGHTALYWYRQSLGQGPEFLIYFQGTGAADDSGLPNDRFFAVRPEGSVSTLKIQRTERGDSAVYLCASSRSGLAGEGEQFFGPGTRLTVL.

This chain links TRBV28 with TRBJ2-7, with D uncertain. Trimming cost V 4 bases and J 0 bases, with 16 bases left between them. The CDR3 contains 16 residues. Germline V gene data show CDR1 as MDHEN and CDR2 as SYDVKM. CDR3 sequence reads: CASSYDNSASSYEQYF. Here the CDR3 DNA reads TGTGCCAGCAGTTATGACAACAGCGCGAGCTCCTACGAGCAGTACTTC.

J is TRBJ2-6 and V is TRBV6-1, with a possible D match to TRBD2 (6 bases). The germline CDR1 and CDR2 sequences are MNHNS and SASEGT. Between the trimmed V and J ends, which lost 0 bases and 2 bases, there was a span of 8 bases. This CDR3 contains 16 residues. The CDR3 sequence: CASSEAGGAGANVLTF. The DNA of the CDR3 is TGTGCCAGCAGTGAAGCGGGGGGTGCTGGGGCCAACGTCCTGACTTTC.

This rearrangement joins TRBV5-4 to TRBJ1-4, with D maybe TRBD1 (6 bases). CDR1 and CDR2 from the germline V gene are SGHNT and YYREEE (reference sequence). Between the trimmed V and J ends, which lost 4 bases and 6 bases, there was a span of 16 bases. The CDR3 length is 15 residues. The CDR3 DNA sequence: TGTGCCAGCAGCCGGGTTGGGGGCGGAGATGAAAAACTGTTTTTT. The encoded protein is CASSRVGGGDEKLFF.

The DNA of the CDR3 is TGTGCCAGCAGCTCACCGGGACACCACTACGAGCAGTACTTC. This sequence encodes CASSSPGHHYEQYF. J is TRBJ2-7 and V is TRBV7-2; the D gene is possibly TRBD1 (6 bases). V was cut by 4 bases and J by 3 bases, with 13 bases left in between. The CDR3 has 14 residues. Germline V lookup: CDR1 SGHTA, CDR2 FQGNSA. Full variable domain (rest looked up from reference TRBV7-2 and TRBJ2-7): GAGVSQSPSNKVTEKGKDVELRCDPISGHTALYWYRQSLGQGLEFLIYFQGNSAPDKSGLPSDRFSAERTGGSVSTLTIQRTQQEDSAVYLCASSSPGHHYEQYFGPGTRLTVT.

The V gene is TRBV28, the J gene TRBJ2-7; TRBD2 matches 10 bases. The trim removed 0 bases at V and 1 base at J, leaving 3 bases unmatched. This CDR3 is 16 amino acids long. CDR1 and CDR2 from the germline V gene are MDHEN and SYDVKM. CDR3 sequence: CASSLWGLALSYEQYF. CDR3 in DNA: TGTGCCAGCAGTTTATGGGGACTAGCGCTTTCCTACGAGCAGTACTTC. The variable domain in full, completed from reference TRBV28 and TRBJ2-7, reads DVKVTQSSRYLVKRTGEKVFLECVQDMDHENMFWYRQDPGLGLRLIYFSYDVKMKEKGDIPEGYSVSREKKERFSLILESASTNQTSMYLCASSLWGLALSYEQYFGPGTRLTVT.

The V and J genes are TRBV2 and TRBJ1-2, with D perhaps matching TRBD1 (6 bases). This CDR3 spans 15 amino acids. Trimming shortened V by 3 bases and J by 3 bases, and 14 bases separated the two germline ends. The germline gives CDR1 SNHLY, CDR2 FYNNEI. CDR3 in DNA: TGTGCCAGCAGTGATAGGGGCAGGGGTGACTATGGCTACACCTTC. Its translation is CASSDRGRGDYGYTF.

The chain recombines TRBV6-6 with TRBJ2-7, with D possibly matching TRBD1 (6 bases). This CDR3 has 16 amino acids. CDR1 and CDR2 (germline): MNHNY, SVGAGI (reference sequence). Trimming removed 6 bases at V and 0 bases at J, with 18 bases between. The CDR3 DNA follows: TGTGCCAGCAGCCCCTCGTCCAGGGGATACTCCTACGAGCAGTACTTC. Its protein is CASSPSSRGYSYEQYF.

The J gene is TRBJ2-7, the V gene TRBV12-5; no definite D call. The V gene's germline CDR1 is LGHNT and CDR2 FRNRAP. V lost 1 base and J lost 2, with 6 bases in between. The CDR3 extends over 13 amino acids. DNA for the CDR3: TGTGCTAGTGGTTTGGAGAGCCCCTACGAGCAGTACTTC. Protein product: CASGLESPYEQYF.

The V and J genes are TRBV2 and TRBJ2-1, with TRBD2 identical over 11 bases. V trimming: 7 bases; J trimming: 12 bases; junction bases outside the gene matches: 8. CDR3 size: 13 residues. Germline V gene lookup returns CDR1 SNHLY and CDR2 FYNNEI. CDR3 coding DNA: TGTGCCAGCAAAACTAGCGGGAGTCCCCGGCAGTTCTTC. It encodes CASKTSGSPRQFF.